This T cell receptor (beta chain) was obtained from a study of human T cells and chemical hapten exposure. The time point was: pre-sensitization, week 0. Treatment defined: therapeutic diphenylcyclopropenone sensitization with weekly scalp DPC. From whole blood left unfractionated, total RNA was extracted. This CDR3 has 15 amino acids. Germline CDR1 SGHTA, CDR2 FQGNSA. Trimming took 0 bases from V and 1 from J, leaving 9 bases between them. There are a few counts of this clonotype. Via MiXCR, TCRdb re-called the RACE reads, giving one row per CDR3 protein. The sample has 95,000 to 150,000 distinct CDR3 sequences, roughly 14% seen once.

This TCR came from a woman under 30 with alopecia areata. Some clones in this sample may be carry-over from other donors' samples. J is TRBJ2-5 and V is TRBV7-2; D may be TRBD2 (5 bases). The sequenced sample was whole blood, obtained in connection with sensitization to the hapten diphenylcyclopropenone (DPC). The CDR3 protein is CASSLARATQETQYF. Written as DNA, the CDR3 is TGTGCCAGCAGCTTAGCGCGGGCGACCCAAGAGACCCAGTACTTC.